This entry lists 28 T cell receptor beta chains sequenced from one sample in a study of shared clonotypes between healthy human individuals. Sequencing used immunoSEQ multiplex PCR; TCRdb keeps in-frame clones, though not all of them. The data show millions of clones, with 85% to 95% seen just once and roughly 0.13% held by the top ten. The sample was naive CD4+ T cells sorted from blood. The sample's subset: CD45RA+ positively selected. Source of these receptors: a man between 18 and 35 years old in good health.

The gene calls are TRBV5-4 and TRBJ2-1; D may be TRBD1 (6 bases). V lost 0 bases, J lost 8 bases, and 15 bases lay in between. The CDR3 is made up of 15 amino acids. Germline V lookup: CDR1 SGHNT, CDR2 YYREEE (reference sequence). The CDR3 region is CASSLVWGREDEQFF. The DNA of the CDR3 is TGTGCCAGCAGCTTGGTGTGGGGGCGAGAGGATGAGCAGTTCTTC.

This rearrangement joins TRBV5-1 to TRBJ2-3; TRBD1 agrees at 10 bases. Germline-derived CDR1 and CDR2 are SGHRS and YFSETQ. V dropped 4 bases and J dropped 2; count of bases not matched to a gene: 4. CDR3 length: 15 amino acids. CDR3 DNA: TGCGCCAGCAGCGGGACAGGGGAAGTCACAGATACGCAGTATTTT. Translation: CASSGTGEVTDTQYF.

With respect to this clone: Within the sample, other DNA sequences also encode this same CDR3. The genes are TRBV10-3 and TRBJ2-5; TRBD1 might be the D (6 bases). The V end was cut by 2 bases, the J end by 2 bases, with 9 bases between. CDR1 is ENHRY and CDR2 is SYGVKD in the germline V gene. CDR3 size: 14 residues. The CDR3 DNA is TGTGCCATCAGTGAGGGTAGGGGGCAAGAGACCCAGTACTTC. This translates into CAISEGRGQETQYF.

The genes are TRBV13 and TRBJ1-4; 7 bases agree with TRBD1. The germline CDR1 and CDR2 sequences are PRHDT and FYEKMQ (reference sequence). The CDR3 spans 15 residues. With V trimmed by 5 bases and J by 3 bases, 6 bases remained unmatched. CDR3 nucleotides: TGTGCCAGCAGCGCCAACAGGGGATCTAATGAAAAACTGTTTTTT. Encoded protein: CASSANRGSNEKLFF.

The gene calls are TRBV5-1 and TRBJ2-1; TRBD2 aligns across 10 bases. J was trimmed by 11 bases and V by 0 bases; bases with no gene match: 11. Germline CDR1 is SGHRS and CDR2 is YFSETQ. The CDR3 loop spans 16 amino acids. DNA of the CDR3: TGCGCCAGCAGCTTGGATCTAGCGGGGGCTACAAGGCAGCAGTTCTTC. Its translation is CASSLDLAGATRQQFF.

The rearrangement links TRBV5-5 to TRBJ2-2, with D unresolved. Trimming removed 1 base from V and 8 bases from J, with 21 bases in between. Germline V gene sequence: CDR1 SGHKS, CDR2 YYEKEE (reference sequence). The CDR3 runs to 17 residues. In nucleotides, the CDR3 is TGTGCCAGCAGCTTGAACGTTAACTACCACCCCAGGGGGGAGCTGTTTTTT. It codes for CASSLNVNYHPRGELFF.

This clone was found once. The chain links TRBV10-3 to TRBJ2-7; 7 nucleotides align to TRBD2. The V gene end was trimmed by 7 bases and the J gene end by 2 bases; junction bases not matched to a gene: 5. CDR1 is ENHRY and CDR2 is SYGVKD in the germline V gene. The CDR3 extends over 13 amino acids. The CDR3 bases are TGTGCCATCATTAGGGAGGGGACCTACGAGCAGTACTTC. It specifies CAIIREGTYEQYF.

The rearrangement uses TRBV11-2 and TRBJ2-5; 7 bases agree with TRBD1. The CDR3 covers 15 residues. Germline CDR1 reads SGHAT; CDR2 reads FQNNGV. Trimming removed 5 bases from V and 2 bases from J; junction bases left unmatched: 8. The CDR3 protein is CASSQRDRLQETQYF. CDR3 coding DNA: TGTGCCAGCAGCCAACGGGACAGATTACAAGAGACCCAGTACTTC.

J is TRBJ2-7 and V is TRBV28; the match to TRBD1 covers 7 bases. Germline values: CDR1 MDHEN, CDR2 SYDVKM. Unmatched junction bases numbered 10, after V lost 8 bases and J lost 3 bases. This CDR3 spans 14 amino acids. Written as DNA, the CDR3 is TGTGCCAGCCAGGGGGAAGGAGGATTCTACGAGCAGTACTTC. Protein product: CASQGEGGFYEQYF.

The genes are TRBV30 and TRBJ2-1; 7 nucleotides agree with TRBD2. The trim removed 8 bases at V and 9 bases at J, leaving 13 bases unmatched. The CDR3 has 13 residues. Germline values: CDR1 GTSNPN, CDR2 SVGIG (reference sequence). CDR3 loop: CARSDGGRTEQFF. In DNA form, the CDR3 reads TGTGCCCGCTCGGATGGCGGGAGAACTGAGCAGTTCTTC. The full variable domain, with the rest looked up from reference TRBV30 and TRBJ2-1, is SQTIHQWPATLVQPVGSPLSLECTVEGTSNPNLYWYRQAAGRGLQLLFYSVGIGQISSEVPQNLSASRPQDRQFILSSKKLLLSDSGFYLCARSDGGRTEQFFGPGTRLTVL.

This chain links TRBV2 with TRBJ1-5, with a tentative D call TRBD1 (6 bases). CDR1 and CDR2 (germline): SNHLY, FYNNEI. The CDR3 runs to 14 residues. The germline V and J ends were trimmed by 5 bases and 3 bases, with 11 bases remaining between them. CDR3 sequence reads: CASSSDSPNQPQHF. In nucleotides, the CDR3 is TGTGCCAGCAGTTCGGACAGTCCCAATCAGCCCCAGCATTTT.

This clone has only one observation. CDR3 amino acids: CASSRDRGADTEAFF. DNA for the CDR3: TGTGCCAGCTCACGCGACAGGGGAGCGGACACTGAAGCTTTCTTT. V gene TRBV18 combines with J gene TRBJ1-1; 8 positions agree with TRBD1. This CDR3 is 15 amino acids long. Germline values: CDR1 KGHSH, CDR2 LQKENI. The V segment lost 4 bases and the J segment 3 bases; nucleotides outside the gene matches: 7.

The chain combines TRBV4-3 with TRBJ2-6; 8 nucleotides match TRBD2. V trimming: 0 bases; J trimming: 0 bases; junction bases outside the gene matches: 10. Germline V gene lookup returns CDR1 LGHNA and CDR2 YSLEER. The CDR3 covers 20 residues. The chain's CDR3 is CASSQDRVAGSFSGANVLTF. The CDR3 DNA reads TGCGCCAGCAGCCAAGATCGGGTAGCGGGGAGCTTCTCTGGGGCCAACGTCCTGACTTTC.

The rearrangement joins TRBV5-1 to TRBJ2-3; no clear D. The length of the CDR3 is 13 residues. Germline CDR1 and CDR2: SGHRS and YFSETQ. The V end was cut by 4 bases, the J end by 3 bases, with 9 bases between. The CDR3, as DNA: TGCGCCAGCAGCCACGGAGAAACAGATACGCAGTATTTT. Protein product: CASSHGETDTQYF.

This sequence joins TRBV27 and TRBJ2-3; a weak D match, TRBD1 (6 bases). Germline lookup yields CDR1 MNHEY and CDR2 SMNVEV (reference sequence). This CDR3 is 16 amino acids long. V lost 8 bases and J lost 3, with 21 bases in between. In DNA, the CDR3 is TGTGCCAGCGGGGGTACAGGGCTCGGGCGGACAGATACGCAGTATTTT. Residues: CASGGTGLGRTDTQYF.

CDR3 sequence (DNA): TGTGCCAGCAGCCTAGGGGGCGAACAGCCCCAGCATTTT. Translation gives CASSLGGEQPQHF. This chain connects TRBV7-9 to TRBJ1-5; TRBD1 matches at 7 bases. CDR3 length: 13 amino acids. Germline V lookup: CDR1 SEHNR, CDR2 FQNEAQ (reference sequence). V shed 5 bases, J shed 7 bases, and the junction held 5 bases outside the gene matches.

The chain couples TRBV10-3 to TRBJ2-7; D is uncertain. The CDR3 totals 15 residues. Germline values: CDR1 ENHRY, CDR2 SYGVKD. Trimming stripped 0 bases from V and 2 bases from J, with 11 bases between. For the CDR3, the DNA is TGTGCCATCAGTGAGTCGATAGGTAGTCCCTACGAGCAGTACTTC. Its translation: CAISESIGSPYEQYF.

The chain employs TRBV5-1 and TRBJ2-6; the match to TRBD1 covers 7 bases. The CDR3 sequence is 15 residues long. V shed 4 bases, J shed 2 bases, and the junction held 3 bases outside the gene matches. Germline CDR1 is SGHRS and CDR2 is YFSETQ. CDR3 amino acids: CASSVDRAGANVLTF. In nucleotides, the CDR3 is TGCGCCAGCAGCGTTGACAGGGCTGGGGCCAACGTCCTGACTTTC.

J is TRBJ1-5 and V is TRBV2, with D perhaps TRBD1 (6 bases). Per germline, CDR1 SNHLY and CDR2 FYNNEI. V was trimmed by 6 bases and J by 4 bases, leaving 16 bases between them. The CDR3 consists of 15 residues. Here the CDR3 DNA reads TGTGCCAGCAGGGGGATGAGAACAGGGAATCAGCCCCAGCATTTT. Protein sequence: CASRGMRTGNQPQHF.

This chain uses TRBV2 with TRBJ1-2; D remains ambiguous. From germline, CDR1 is SNHLY and CDR2 FYNNEI. Deletions cut 8 bases from V and 3 bases from J, with 16 bases between. This CDR3 is 14 amino acids long. CDR3 sequence (DNA): TGTGCCAGCTCGCGTGGGTGGTATGACTATGGCTACACCTTC. Its translation: CASSRGWYDYGYTF. Based on the CDR3 plus reference TRBV2 and TRBJ1-2, the full variable domain is EPEVTQTPSHQVTQMGQEVILRCVPISNHLYFYWYRQILGQKVEFLVSFYNNEISEKSEIFDDQFSVERPDGSNFTLKIRSTKLEDSAMYFCASSRGWYDYGYTFGSGTRLTVV.

The chain links TRBV15 to TRBJ1-5; 8 bases map to TRBD1. Per the germline V gene, CDR1 is LNHNV and CDR2 is YYDKDF (reference sequence). Trimming removed 6 bases from V and 6 bases from J; junction bases left unmatched: 7. The CDR3 totals 14 residues. CDR3 sequence reads: CATSSTGAIQPQHF. The CDR3 nucleotides read TGTGCCACCAGTTCGACAGGGGCTATTCAGCCCCAGCATTTT.

Points on this clone: A read error may account for a junction end that differs from germline. The chain combines TRBV20-1 with TRBJ2-3, with a possible D match to TRBD2 (5 bases). Germline lookup yields CDR1 DFQATT and CDR2 SNEGSKA (reference sequence). The CDR3 has 11 residues. The CDR3 DNA follows: TGCAGTGCGAGAGTAGCTAGCATGCAGTATTTT. Protein product: CSARVASMQYF.

The chain is built from TRBV10-1 and TRBJ2-5; D remains ambiguous. Trimming took off 0 bases at V and 5 bases at J, with 7 bases between the two ends. This CDR3 is 13 amino acids long. Germline CDR1 WNHNN, CDR2 SYGVQD (reference sequence). The CDR3 loop is CASSESISETQYF. The CDR3 DNA sequence: TGCGCCAGCAGTGAGTCGATTTCGGAGACCCAGTACTTC.

V usage is TRBV6-5 and J usage is TRBJ2-2; TRBD2 matches 8 bases. V dropped 0 bases and J dropped 0; count of bases not matched to a gene: 0. Germline-derived CDR1 and CDR2 are MNHEY and SVGAGI. This CDR3 is 16 amino acids long. In DNA form, the CDR3 reads TGTGCCAGCAGTTACTCACTAGCGGCGAACACCGGGGAGCTGTTTTTT. Its protein is CASSYSLAANTGELFF.

The J gene is TRBJ2-3, the V gene TRBV6-5; 9 bases map to TRBD2. The CDR3 loop spans 14 amino acids. V lost 2 bases, J lost 5 bases, and 2 bases stayed unmatched. Germline assignment: CDR1 MNHEY and CDR2 SVGAGI. CDR3 sequence (DNA): TGTGCCAGCAGTTACGCGGGGGGGAAAGATACGCAGTATTTT. Its protein is CASSYAGGKDTQYF.

The chain uses TRBV28 and TRBJ2-3; 8 bases align to TRBD2. Germline-derived CDR1 and CDR2 are MDHEN and SYDVKM. With 5 bases clipped from V and 1 base from J, the junction kept 8 bases outside the gene matches. The CDR3 consists of 16 residues. The CDR3 region is CASSPQGRGGTDTQYF. CDR3 sequence (DNA): TGTGCCAGCAGTCCCCAAGGGCGGGGGGGCACAGATACGCAGTATTTT.

The chain carries TRBV7-2 and TRBJ1-3; D call uncertain. CDR1 and CDR2 from the germline V gene are SGHTA and FQGNSA. The CDR3 is 14 residues long. Trimming shortened V by 5 bases and J by 0 bases, and 8 bases separated the two germline ends. Here the CDR3 reads CASSRGPSGNTIYF. CDR3 coding DNA: TGTGCCAGCAGCCGAGGACCCTCTGGAAACACCATATATTTT.

Comments on this clone: An end of the junction differs from the germline gene, which may be a read error. V and J are TRBV2 and TRBJ1-1; D not resolved. The CDR3 extends over 14 amino acids. The germline V gene encodes CDR1 SNHLY and CDR2 FYNNEI. The CDR3 loop reads CASREDMVNTEAFF. In nucleotides, the CDR3 is TGTGCCAGCAGGGAAGATATGGTGAACACTGAAGCTTTCTTT.